These T cell receptor beta chains were read from a single sample in a study of T cell repertoires in cytomegalovirus infection. Each CDR3 protein gets one entry after TCRdb re-called the reads with MiXCR. The sample includes approximately 700,000 distinct CDR3 sequences, 35% to 45% of them seen just once. Sequences were obtained from PBMCs. The receptors shown here come from a human donor in good health (CMV status not recorded). Some clones in this sample may be carry-over from other donors' samples. CDR3s include the opening cysteine and the closing phenylalanine or tryptophan. A D gene is named only where the DNA matches it firmly. Not every row has a clone size; where given, it reads once, few, many or a size class.

- TRBJ1-2 - TRBV6-4 CASSCYTF TGTGCCAGCAGTTGCTACACCTTC
many TRBJ2-3 - TRBV7-2 CASSSPPSSAYYTDTQYF TGTGCCAGCAGCTCTCCCCCCAGTTCGGCTTACTACACAGATACGCAGTATTTT
- TRBJ2-2 - TRBV27 CAISFGMGTGELFF TGTGCCATCAGTTTTGGGATGGGCACCGGGGAGCTGTTTTTT
few TRBJ1-2 TRBD1 TRBV6-8 CASSPPGQGARGYTF TGTGCCAGCAGTCCCCCGGGACAGGGGGCGCGTGGCTACACCTTC
many TRBJ1-2 TRBD1 TRBV7-2 CASSLVAQGALSGYTF TGTGCCAGCAGCTTAGTAGCTCAGGGGGCCTTGAGTGGCTACACCTTC
- TRBJ2-1 - TRBV11-3 CASSLAGVKEQFF TGTGCCAGCAGCTTAGCGGGAGTAAAGGAGCAGTTCTTC
few TRBJ2-7 TRBD1 TRBV28 CASTKTPGTVVYF TGTGCCAGCACCAAAACCCCCGGGACAGTAGTGTACTTC
many TRBJ1-2 - TRBV28 CASSLRGRHYGYTF TGTGCCAGCAGTTTACGGGGCCGCCACTATGGCTACACCTTC
few TRBJ1-6 - TRBV7-8 CASSLNASPLHF TGTGCCAGCAGCTTAAACGCTTCACCCCTCCACTTT
- TRBJ2-5 TRBD1 TRBV5-1 CASSLGDRGGQETQYF TGCGCCAGCAGCTTGGGGGACAGGGGGGGCCAAGAGACCCAGTACTTC
- TRBJ2-7 - TRBV7-2 CASSSTANPSYDQYF TGTGCCAGCAGCTCCACAGCGAACCCTTCCTACGATCAGTACTTC
- TRBJ1-5 - TRBV15 CATSRDRQAQSSQPQHF TGTGCCACCAGCAGAGACAGACAGGCCCAATCCAGTCAGCCCCAGCATTTT
many TRBJ2-3 TRBD2 TRBV4-1 CASSQNSGGATDTQYF TGCGCCAGCAGCCAAAATAGCGGGGGGGCTACAGATACGCAGTATTTT
- TRBJ2-4 - TRBV20-1 CSARGAGKNIQYF TGCAGTGCCCGCGGGGCGGGCAAAAACATTCAGTACTTC
once TRBJ1-4 TRBD1 TRBV5-1 CASSLETGTGNVKLFF TGCGCCAGCAGCTTGGAGACCGGGACAGGGAATGTAAAACTGTTTTTT
- TRBJ2-3 - TRBV10-2 CASSEAQLRAGGTDTQYF TGCGCCAGCAGTGAGGCCCAGCTCAGGGCCGGGGGCACAGATACGCAGTATTTT
- TRBJ2-3 TRBD2 TRBV15 CATSGRSGSGTDTQYF TGTGCCACCAGCGGGCGTAGCGGGAGTGGAACAGATACGCAGTATTTT
- TRBJ2-7 - TRBV7-8 CASTAMTGSYEQYF TGTGCCAGCACCGCCATGACGGGCTCCTACGAGCAGTACTTC
- TRBJ2-3 - TRBV29-1 CSVEDHSTDTQYF TGCAGCGTTGAAGACCATAGCACAGATACGCAGTATTTT
once TRBJ1-5 - TRBV27 CASSRARGDNQPQHF TGTGCCAGCAGTCGAGCGAGGGGGGACAATCAGCCCCAGCATTTT
few TRBJ2-2 TRBD2 TRBV12-3/TRBV12-4 CASSLKLSLAGSGTGELFF TGTGCCAGCAGTTTAAAGCTGTCGCTAGCGGGGTCGGGGACCGGGGAGCTGTTTTTT
few TRBJ1-6 - TRBV6-5 CASSSGMDNSPLHF TGTGCCAGCAGTTCTGGGATGGATAATTCACCCCTCCACTTT
- TRBJ2-7 - TRBV11-2 CASSLQMDLSVQYF TGTGCCAGCAGCTTACAAATGGATTTGTCCGTGCAGTACTTC
few TRBJ2-2 - TRBV19 CASRRGGELFF TGTGCCTCCAGAAGAGGCGGGGAGCTGTTTTTT
- TRBJ2-4 - TRBV10-3 CATQDSLGNIQYF TGTGCCACCCAGGACAGTTTGGGAAACATTCAGTACTTC
- TRBJ1-2 - TRBV12-3/TRBV12-4 CASIQTVPNYGYTF TGTGCCAGCATCCAGACAGTTCCTAACTATGGCTACACCTTC
- TRBJ1-5 - TRBV19 CASSGQGVQPQHF TGTGCCAGTAGTGGTCAGGGCGTTCAGCCCCAGCATTTT
few TRBJ2-5 TRBD2 TRBV20-1 CSARTTYSGRGETQYF TGCAGTGCTAGAACTACTTATAGCGGGAGAGGGGAGACCCAGTACTTC
many TRBJ1-1 TRBD1 TRBV7-2 CASSLVPGQGRGAFF TGTGCCAGCAGCTTAGTTCCGGGACAGGGCCGGGGAGCTTTCTTT
many TRBJ1-1 TRBD1 TRBV7-2 CASSLRQGARTEAFF TGTGCCAGCAGCTTAAGACAGGGGGCGAGGACTGAAGCTTTCTTT
- TRBJ1-1 - TRBV28 CASSVVAEGLNTEAFF TGTGCCAGCAGTGTCGTTGCGGAGGGATTGAACACTGAAGCTTTCTTT
once TRBJ1-5 TRBD1 TRBV5-1 CASSLEGAVGQPQHF TGCGCCAGCAGCTTGGAGGGGGCGGTCGGTCAGCCCCAGCATTTT
few TRBJ1-2 - TRBV24-1 CATSDDRSRYGYTF TGTGCCACCAGTGATGACAGGTCTCGCTATGGCTACACCTTC
- TRBJ1-2 TRBD1 TRBV28 CASSLYSGDRENGYTF TGTGCCAGCAGTTTATATAGCGGGGACAGGGAGAATGGCTACACCTTC
- TRBJ2-3 TRBD2 TRBV10-3 CAISVKLAGGLDTQYF TGTGCCATCAGTGTTAAACTAGCGGGGGGCCTAGATACGCAGTATTTT
- TRBJ1-1 - TRBV29-1 CSVVGATGLTEAFF TGCAGCGTTGTGGGGGCAACAGGCCTGACTGAAGCTTTCTTT
few TRBJ2-4 TRBD1 TRBV19 CASRGQSLAKNIQYF TGTGCCAGTAGGGGACAGTCGCTAGCCAAAAACATTCAGTACTTC
few TRBJ1-5 - TRBV7-9 CASSFLRSRVRTPNRIHQPQHF TGTGCCAGCAGCTTCTTACGAAGCAGGGTCCGCACCCCAAATAGGATTCATCAGCCCCAGCATTTT
- TRBJ1-5 - TRBV28 CASSGSPTLSNQPQHF TGTGCCAGCAGTGGAAGTCCGACTCTTAGCAATCAGCCCCAGCATTTT
few TRBJ2-1 - TRBV7-8 CASSLEGVNEQFF TGTGCCAGCAGCTTAGAAGGCGTAAATGAGCAGTTCTTC
- TRBJ1-1 - TRBV27 CASSPYLGRGNTEAFF TGTGCCAGCAGTCCCTACTTGGGACGCGGAAACACTGAAGCTTTCTTT
- TRBJ2-3 TRBD1 TRBV28 CAIGTGGESGGDTQYF TGTGCCATCGGGACAGGGGGCGAGTCTGGTGGGGATACGCAGTATTTT
- TRBJ2-7 TRBD1 TRBV6-4 CASCRQGCNYEQYF TGTGCCAGCTGCCGACAGGGGTGTAACTACGAGCAGTACTTC
- TRBJ2-5 TRBD2 TRBV28 CASSLLPGLAGAQYF TGTGCCAGCAGTTTACTCCCGGGACTAGCTGGGGCCCAGTACTTC
many TRBJ1-1 TRBD1 TRBV28 CASSLNPGQKTDTEAFF TGTGCCAGCAGCCTCAACCCGGGACAGAAAACGGACACTGAAGCTTTCTTT
- TRBJ1-5 - TRBV6-6 CASSYSFSVTGDNQPQHF TGTGCCAGCAGTTACTCTTTTTCTGTTACGGGGGACAATCAGCCCCAGCATTTT
- TRBJ1-6 - TRBV14 CASSQVWGRGNSPLHF TGTGCCAGCAGCCAAGTTTGGGGCAGAGGTAATTCACCCCTCCACTTT
- TRBJ1-4 - TRBV7-9 CASSLSGEKLFF TGTGCCAGCAGCCTCTCGGGAGAAAAACTGTTTTTT
- TRBJ1-1 - TRBV28 CASSLLQGSVNTEAFF TGTGCCAGCAGTTTACTACAGGGTTCAGTGAACACTGAAGCTTTCTTT
- TRBJ1-5 - TRBV27 CASSLKLGGNSNQPQHF TGTGCCAGCAGTTTAAAGTTGGGGGGTAATAGCAATCAGCCCCAGCATTTT
- TRBJ2-7 - TRBV20-1 CSARETSHEQYF TGCAGTGCTAGAGAAACTAGCCACGAGCAGTACTTC
many TRBJ2-7 TRBD2 TRBV7-2 CASSLGPGGVSYEQYF TGTGCCAGCAGCTTAGGCCCGGGAGGGGTTTCTTACGAGCAGTACTTC
many TRBJ2-3 - TRBV7-8 CASSPYAPRTASTDTQYF TGTGCCAGCAGCCCTTATGCCCCCCGTACCGCTAGCACAGATACGCAGTATTTT
- TRBJ2-3 TRBD2 TRBV6-2/TRBV6-3 CASSYSNLAGPDTQYF TGTGCCAGCAGTTACTCGAACCTAGCGGGACCAGATACGCAGTATTTT
- TRBJ1-6 TRBD1 TRBV27 CASSLSDRGQSPLHF TGTGCCAGCAGTTTATCCGACAGGGGGCAATCACCCCTCCACTTT
- TRBJ2-7 - TRBV14 CASSHLITLHEQYF TGTGCCAGCAGCCACCTAATCACCCTACACGAGCAGTACTTC
- TRBJ2-3 TRBD2 TRBV7-9 CASSPSGGADTQYF TGTGCCAGCAGCCCTAGCGGGGGGGCAGATACGCAGTATTTT
- TRBJ2-3 TRBD2 TRBV20-1 CSARLGTSTNTQYF TGCAGTGCTAGATTAGGGACTAGCACAAATACGCAGTATTTT
- TRBJ2-7 TRBD1 TRBV12-3/TRBV12-4 CASSPGQGASFDEQYF TGTGCCAGCAGCCCGGGACAGGGGGCGAGTTTCGACGAGCAGTACTTC
- TRBJ2-5 - TRBV12-3/TRBV12-4 CASSLFGEKGWETQYF TGTGCCAGCAGTTTATTCGGAGAGAAGGGTTGGGAGACCCAGTACTTC